A selection of T cell receptor beta chains follows, all from one sample in a study of blood T cell repertoires in COVID-19. Sequencing was performed with immunoSEQ multiplex PCR; in TCRdb, only in-frame clones are kept and a portion is missing. In the table there are 16,000 or so clones, about 87% of which are singletons. The sequencing sample was made of peripheral blood. The receptor set was obtained from a human donor in a cohort sampled during active COVID-19. CDR3s include the opening cysteine and the closing phenylalanine or tryptophan. A D gene is named only where the DNA matches it firmly. A clone size is listed for some rows: how often the clone was seen (once, few, many), or a class if it is expanded.

>TRBJ2-6|TRBD2|TRBV5-1|-
CASSPGGPSGANVLTF
TGCGCCAGCAGTCCGGGGGGTCCCTCTGGGGCCAACGTCCTGACTTTC
>TRBJ1-2|-|TRBV7-2|-
CASSLIRQPRSFYGYTF
TGTGCCAGCAGCTTAATAAGACAGCCTAGGTCCTTCTATGGCTACACCTTC
>TRBJ2-7|TRBD2|TRBV6-5|-
CASSFEAGGGEQYF
TGTGCCAGCAGTTTTGAAGCGGGGGGAGGCGAGCAGTACTTC
>TRBJ2-1|TRBD2|TRBV11-2|-
CASSFLAGYNEQFF
TGTGCCAGCAGCTTCTTAGCGGGGTACAATGAGCAGTTCTTC
>TRBJ2-2|-|TRBV28|-
CASSVIILGFPGELFF
TGTGCCAGCAGCGTTATAATACTAGGTTTCCCCGGGGAGCTGTTTTTT
>TRBJ1-2|TRBD1|TRBV7-9|-
CASSWDRANYGYTF
TGTGCCAGCAGCTGGGACAGGGCGAACTATGGCTACACCTTC
>TRBJ1-1|-|TRBV7-8|-
CASSLASGNTEAFF
TGTGCCAGCAGCTTAGCGTCGGGGAACACTGAAGCTTTCTTT
>TRBJ2-7|TRBD2|TRBV4-1|-
CASSQATSRALYEQYF
TGCGCCAGCAGCCAAGCGACTAGCCGAGCCCTCTACGAGCAGTACTTC
>TRBJ2-1|-|TRBV5-3|few
CARIGGSSYNEQFF
TGTGCCAGAATTGGAGGGAGCTCCTACAATGAGCAGTTCTTC
>TRBJ2-7|TRBD1|TRBV7-2|-
CASSPRTGGFEQYF
TGTGCCAGCAGCCCCCGGACAGGGGGCTTCGAGCAGTACTTC
>TRBJ1-1|TRBD1|TRBV5-4|-
CASSGPTGGHTEAFF
TGTGCCAGCAGCGGCCCCACAGGGGGGCACACTGAAGCTTTCTTT
>TRBJ2-1|TRBD1|TRBV9|-
CASSSAGTGGYNEQFF
TGTGCCAGCAGCTCCGCCGGGACAGGGGGCTACAATGAGCAGTTCTTC
>TRBJ2-1|TRBD1|TRBV4-1|few
CASSLPKGQGALNEQFF
TGCGCCAGCAGCCTTCCGAAGGGACAGGGGGCTCTCAATGAGCAGTTCTTC
>TRBJ2-7|TRBD1|TRBV6-5|-
CASSSPATGQRYEQYF
TGTGCCAGCAGTTCTCCCGCCACGGGACAGCGCTACGAGCAGTACTTC
>TRBJ1-2|TRBD1|TRBV7-9|-
CASSLGTGESYTF
TGTGCCAGCAGCTTAGGGACAGGCGAGAGCTACACCTTC
>TRBJ1-4|-|TRBV7-9|-
CASSLADSGRGREKLFF
TGTGCCAGCAGCTTAGCTGACTCTGGGCGGGGTCGAGAAAAACTGTTTTTT
>TRBJ2-5|TRBD2|TRBV15|-
CATSRDLTSPLQQETQYF
TGTGCCACCAGCAGAGATTTGACTAGCCCCCTTCAACAAGAGACCCAGTACTTC
>TRBJ2-5|TRBD2|TRBV4-3|-
CASSQEPWIAGNQETQYF
TGCGCCAGCAGCCAAGAACCCTGGATAGCGGGGAATCAAGAGACCCAGTACTTC
>TRBJ2-4|TRBD1|TRBV19|-
CASSARGQGTKNIQYF
TGTGCCAGTAGTGCCAGGGGGCAGGGGACCAAAAACATTCAGTACTTC
>TRBJ1-5|TRBD1|TRBV2|-
CASRPGQGAVAQHF
TGTGCCAGCAGACCGGGACAGGGGGCTGTGGCCCAGCATTTT
>TRBJ2-7|TRBD2|TRBV7-2|-
CASSSTTSGGFYEQYF
TGTGCCAGCAGCTCGACCACTAGCGGGGGCTTCTACGAGCAGTACTTC
>TRBJ1-5|TRBD1|TRBV5-8|-
CASSSGTGNFNQPQHF
TGTGCCAGCAGCTCGGGGACAGGGAACTTCAATCAGCCCCAGCATTTT
>TRBJ1-1|-|TRBV11-2|-
CASSLGIEGNTEAFF
TGTGCCAGCAGCTTAGGAATTGAGGGAAACACTGAAGCTTTCTTT
>TRBJ1-1|TRBD1|TRBV3-1/TRBV3-2|-
CASNHRGGNTEAFF
TGTGCCAGCAACCACAGGGGCGGGAACACTGAAGCTTTCTTT
>TRBJ1-2|-|TRBV5-4|-
CASSLAWDTLIYTF
TGTGCCAGCAGCTTGGCCTGGGACACCCTAATCTACACCTTC
>TRBJ2-1|TRBD2|TRBV7-3|-
CASSSTRLAGGGNEQFF
TGTGCCAGCAGCTCAACCCGACTAGCGGGGGGGGGAAATGAGCAGTTCTTC
>TRBJ2-5|TRBD1|TRBV19|-
CASRQKNGQGSKETQYF
TGTGCCAGTAGACAGAAGAACGGACAGGGCTCAAAAGAGACCCAGTACTTC
>TRBJ1-1|-|TRBV20-1|-
CSASLLAEAFF
TGCAGTGCTAGTTTACTTGCTGAAGCTTTCTTT
>TRBJ1-2|TRBD1|TRBV4-2|-
CASSQGQGPTYGYTF
TGTGCCAGCAGCCAGGGACAGGGGCCTACCTATGGCTACACCTTC
>TRBJ2-2|TRBD1|TRBV6-5|once
CASSLGQGWTGELFF
TGTGCCAGCAGTCTCGGACAGGGTTGGACCGGGGAGCTGTTTTTT
>TRBJ2-4|-|TRBV11-3|-
CASSLEGANIQYF
TGTGCCAGCAGCTTGGAGGGGGCAAACATTCAGTACTTC
>TRBJ2-1|TRBD2|TRBV3-1/TRBV3-2|-
CASRVLAGDEQFF
TGTGCCAGCAGAGTCCTAGCGGGGGACGAGCAGTTCTTC
>TRBJ1-2|-|TRBV9|-
CASSVAGQGSGYYGYTF
TGTGCCAGCAGCGTAGCGGGTCAGGGATCGGGCTACTATGGCTACACCTTC
>TRBJ2-7|TRBD2|TRBV2|-
CASTGGPLAGVDEQYF
TGTGCCAGCACCGGGGGGCCTCTAGCGGGGGTGGACGAGCAGTACTTC
>TRBJ1-1|-|TRBV7-9|-
CASSPGVTNTEAFF
TGTGCCAGCAGCCCAGGGGTTACGAACACTGAAGCTTTCTTT
>TRBJ1-6|-|TRBV7-9|-
CASGIRTVNSPLHF
TGTGCCAGCGGAATCAGGACAGTTAATTCACCCCTCCACTTT
>TRBJ2-3|TRBD2|TRBV7-2|-
CASSSGLAGGTDTQYF
TGTGCCAGCAGCTCGGGACTAGCGGGGGGCACAGATACGCAGTATTTT
>TRBJ1-4|-|TRBV4-1|once
CASSPLDRGDNEKLFF
TGCGCCAGCAGCCCTCTGGACCGGGGGGATAATGAAAAACTGTTTTTT
>TRBJ2-5|TRBD1|TRBV19|-
CASSNQPGQGAQETQYF
TGTGCCAGTAGTAACCAGCCGGGACAGGGGGCCCAAGAGACCCAGTACTTC
>TRBJ1-5|-|TRBV19|once
CAGLGQGGDQPQHF
TGTGCCGGACTAGGGCAGGGAGGGGATCAGCCCCAGCATTTT
>TRBJ1-2|-|TRBV19|once
CASSRVTDTYTF
TGTGCCAGTTCTAGGGTCACGGACACCTACACCTTC
>TRBJ1-2|TRBD1|TRBV6-5|-
CASSPRDRAPYGYTF
TGTGCCAGCAGTCCCCGGGACAGGGCACCCTATGGCTACACCTTC
>TRBJ2-1|-|TRBV3-1/TRBV3-2|-
CASSQWGLFDNEQFF
TGTGCCAGCAGCCAATGGGGGCTTTTTGACAATGAGCAGTTCTTC
>TRBJ1-2|TRBD1|TRBV18|-
CASSPVSTGAGNYGYTF
TGTGCCAGCTCGCCGGTCTCAACAGGGGCAGGGAACTATGGCTACACCTTC
>TRBJ2-3|TRBD2|TRBV2|-
CASSVLAGGTDTQYF
TGTGCCAGCAGCGTACTAGCGGGGGGCACAGATACGCAGTATTTT
>TRBJ1-2|-|TRBV2|-
CASSEALRTAFYGYTF
TGTGCCAGCAGTGAAGCGCTTCGGACAGCCTTCTATGGCTACACCTTC
>TRBJ2-1|-|TRBV7-2|-
CASSIRVRRGGDNEQFF
TGTGCCAGCAGCATAAGGGTTAGGCGCGGCGGGGACAATGAGCAGTTCTTC
>TRBJ1-5|-|TRBV29-1|once
CSVATGNQPQHF
TGCAGCGTTGCTACGGGGAATCAGCCCCAGCATTTT
>TRBJ1-3|-|TRBV6-5|-
CASTTGGIHTIYF
TGTGCCAGCACAACGGGGGGGATACACACCATATATTTT
>TRBJ2-7|-|TRBV5-1|-
CASSLVLDPYEQYF
TGCGCCAGCAGCTTGGTACTCGATCCCTACGAGCAGTACTTC
>TRBJ2-7|-|TRBV6-5|-
CASSRTKTYEQYF
TGTGCCAGCAGCCGGACAAAGACTTACGAGCAGTACTTC
>TRBJ2-7|TRBD2|TRBV7-2|-
CASSLVAGVYEQYF
TGTGCCAGCAGCTTAGTAGCGGGGGTATACGAGCAGTACTTC
>TRBJ1-4|TRBD1|TRBV6-1|-
CASSDLYRTGFREKLFF
TGTGCCAGCAGTGACCTTTACAGGACAGGGTTTAGGGAAAAACTGTTTTTT
>TRBJ2-1|-|TRBV4-1|-
CASSQERYNEQFF
TGCGCCAGCAGCCAAGAACGGTACAATGAGCAGTTCTTC